Reported below is one T cell receptor (beta chain). Its antigen remains unidentified. This CDR3 has 16 residues. V was shortened by 2 bases and J by 3 bases, with 13 bases between the two germline ends. CDR1 is SGHAT and CDR2 is FQNNGV in the germline V gene. This specimen belongs to a study of T cells after yellow fever vaccination. Findings and limits, study-wide: A weaker but faster secondary response was observed, peaking on day 5 versus 15. Subsequent to the booster, the majority of primary-vaccination clones reappeared (roughly 97% CD4, approximately 90% CD8). The CD4 and CD8 compartments had a small share of their clonotypes in common.

The 5'RACE template-switching step produced TCR cDNA and added a universal primer site and UMIs. TCRdb redid the calling of the 5' RACE reads with MiXCR, one entry per CDR3 protein. Of about 360,000 distinct CDR3 sequences in the sample, 6.2% were seen once. This specimen was PBMCs, taken 5 days after the yellow fever booster vaccination. The clonotype originates from a man in his thirties or forties who received the YFV17D yellow fever vaccine. The chain is built from TRBV11-2 and TRBJ2-2, with D unresolved. CDR3 nucleotides: TGTGCCAGCAGCTTACTGGTCCTAGGGCACACCGGGGAGCTGTTTTTT. This gives the protein CASSLLVLGHTGELFF. The variable domain in full, completed from reference TRBV11-2 and TRBJ2-2, reads EAGVAQSPRYKIIEKRQSVAFWCNPISGHATLYWYQQILGQGPKLLIQFQNNGVVDDSQLPKDRFSAERLKGVDSTLKIQPAKLEDSAVYLCASSLLVLGHTGELFFGEGSRLTVL.